These 10 T cell receptor beta chains were sequenced from one sample in a study of cytomegalovirus exposure and HLA in healthy donors. With 60 Vbeta and 13 Jbeta primers, the PCR was carried out. The repertoire was sequenced with immunoSEQ multiplex PCR; TCRdb's copy has only in-frame clones and lacks some. This table has nearly 110,000 clones, around 82% appearing once. Sequencing was carried out using PBMCs. The receptors originated from a man aged 50-59 years in good health and CMV-seronegative.

The rearrangement joins TRBV10-3 to TRBJ2-1; TRBD2 aligns across 11 bases. The CDR3 is made up of 15 amino acids. Germline values: CDR1 ENHRY, CDR2 SYGVKD. Losses at the gene ends were 2 bases for V and 7 bases for J; bases not matched to a gene: 4. CDR3 in DNA: TGTGCCATCAGTGAGACTAGCGGGGGAACGAATGAGCAGTTCTTC. Translated, it gives CAISETSGGTNEQFF.

This clone was seen a few times. The DNA of the CDR3 is TGTGCCAGCAGTCCGAGCGGGGGTGGACACAATGAGCAGTTCTTC. It is translated as CASSPSGGGHNEQFF. This chain connects TRBV6-5 to TRBJ2-1; 8 bases fit TRBD2. Germline V gives CDR1 MNHEY, CDR2 SVGAGI. With V trimmed by 5 bases and J by 5 bases, 8 bases remained unmatched. The CDR3 spans 15 residues.

The V and J genes are TRBV18 and TRBJ1-3; TRBD1 aligns across 7 bases. Germline V gives CDR1 KGHSH, CDR2 LQKENI. CDR3 length equals 15 residues. With V trimmed by 5 bases and J by 7 bases, 11 bases remained unmatched. The CDR3 protein is CASSSQLQGTNTIYF. For the CDR3, the DNA is TGTGCCAGCTCATCCCAACTACAGGGGACTAACACCATATATTTT.

This chain joins TRBV5-8 and TRBJ2-2; 7 nucleotides align to TRBD1. Germline trimming cut 5 bases from V and 6 bases from J; bases unmatched to any gene: 7. The CDR3 runs 14 residues. CDR1 SGHTS and CDR2 YDEGEE come from the germline V gene. As DNA, the CDR3 is TGTGCCAGCAGGCTCAACAGGGGCCCCGGGGAGCTGTTTTTT. Protein product: CASRLNRGPGELFF.

The J gene is TRBJ2-7, the V gene TRBV7-2; 9 nucleotides align to TRBD1. J gave up 3 bases and V 3 bases, and 3 bases lay outside the gene matches. This CDR3 region has 14 residues. Germline V CDR1 and CDR2: SGHTA, FQGNSA. CDR3 nucleotide sequence: TGTGCCAGCAGCTTCCGACAGGGGGTCTACGAGCAGTACTTC. It translates to CASSFRQGVYEQYF.

This clone was counted a few times. The chain employs TRBV6-5 and TRBJ1-1; no clear D. Germline V CDR1 and CDR2: MNHEY, SVGAGI. With 5 bases removed from V and 5 bases from J, the gap between germline ends came to 9 bases. The CDR3 consists of 12 residues. CDR3 in DNA: TGTGCCAGCAGTCCTACTATGACTGAAGCTTTCTTT. It encodes CASSPTMTEAFF.

This clone was detected only once. The chain carries TRBV30 and TRBJ2-3; 7 nucleotides align to TRBD1. The CDR3 contains 13 residues. V gave up 7 bases and J gave up 5 bases; unmatched junction bases: 9. From germline, CDR1 is GTSNPN and CDR2 SVGIG (reference sequence). Written as DNA, the CDR3 is TGTGCCTTACCGGGACCAGGGGGAGATACGCAGTATTTT. Translating it yields CALPGPGGDTQYF.

This rearrangement joins TRBV19 to TRBJ2-3; tentative D call: TRBD1 (5 bases). Germline-derived CDR1 and CDR2 are LNHDA and SQIVND (reference sequence). V lost 10 bases and J 1 base, leaving 12 bases between the germline ends. The CDR3 consists of 13 residues. The DNA of the CDR3 is TGTGCCACCACGGACACCCGCACAGATACGCAGTATTTT. It yields the protein CATTDTRTDTQYF.

The CDR3 protein is CASSQELVAGGQETQYF. CDR3 nucleotides: TGCGCCAGCAGCCAAGAGTTGGTAGCGGGGGGCCAAGAGACCCAGTACTTC. The J gene is TRBJ2-5, the V gene TRBV4-1; TRBD2 aligns across 10 bases. This CDR3 spans 17 amino acids. Germline trimming cut 0 bases from V and 1 base from J; bases unmatched to any gene: 5. CDR1 is MGHRA and CDR2 is YSYEKL in the germline V gene.

This chain uses TRBV11-2 with TRBJ1-6, with D perhaps matching TRBD1 (6 bases). The germline V gene encodes CDR1 SGHAT and CDR2 FQNNGV. V was trimmed by 1 base and J by 15 bases, leaving 10 bases between them. This CDR3 comprises 12 residues. The CDR3 nucleotides read TGTGCCAGCAGCTTAGTTGGACAGATCCTCCACTTT. Amino acids: CASSLVGQILHF.